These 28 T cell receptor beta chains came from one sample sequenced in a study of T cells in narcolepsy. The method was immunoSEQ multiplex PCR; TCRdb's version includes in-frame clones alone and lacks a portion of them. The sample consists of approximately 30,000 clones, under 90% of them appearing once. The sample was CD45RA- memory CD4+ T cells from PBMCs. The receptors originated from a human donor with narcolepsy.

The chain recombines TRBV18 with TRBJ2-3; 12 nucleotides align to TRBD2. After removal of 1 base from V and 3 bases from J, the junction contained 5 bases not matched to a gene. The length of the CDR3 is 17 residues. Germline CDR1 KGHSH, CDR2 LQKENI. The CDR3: CASSPLPSGGATDTQYF. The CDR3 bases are TGTGCCAGCTCACCACTGCCTAGCGGGGGGGCAACAGATACGCAGTATTTT. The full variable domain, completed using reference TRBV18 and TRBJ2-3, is NAGVMQNPRHLVRRRGQEARLRCSPMKGHSHVYWYRQLPEEGLKFMVYLQKENIIDESGMPKERFSAEFPKEGPSILRIQQVVRGDSAAYFCASSPLPSGGATDTQYFGPGTRLTVL.

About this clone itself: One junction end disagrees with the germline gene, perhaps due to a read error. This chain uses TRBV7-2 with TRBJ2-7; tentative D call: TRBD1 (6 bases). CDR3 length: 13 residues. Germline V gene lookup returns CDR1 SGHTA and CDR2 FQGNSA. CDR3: CASSFGQTSERYF. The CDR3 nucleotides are TGTGCCAGCAGCTTCGGACAGACTTCTGAGCGGTACTTC.

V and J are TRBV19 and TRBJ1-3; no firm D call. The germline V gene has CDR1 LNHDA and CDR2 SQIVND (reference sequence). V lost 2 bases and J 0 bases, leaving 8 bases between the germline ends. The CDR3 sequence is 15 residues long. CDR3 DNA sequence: TGTGCCAGTAGTATACAGGCCCACTCTGGAAACACCATATATTTT. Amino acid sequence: CASSIQAHSGNTIYF. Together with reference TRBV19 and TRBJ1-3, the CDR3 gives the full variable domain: DGGITQSPKYLFRKEGQNVTLSCEQNLNHDAMYWYRQDPGQGLRLIYYSQIVNDFQKGDIAEGYSVSREKKESFPLTVTSAQKNPTAFYLCASSIQAHSGNTIYFGEGSWLTVV.

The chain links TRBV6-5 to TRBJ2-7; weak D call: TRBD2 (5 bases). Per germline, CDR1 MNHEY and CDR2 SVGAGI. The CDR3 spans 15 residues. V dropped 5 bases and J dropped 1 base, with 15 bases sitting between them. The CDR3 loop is CASSPAASRSYEQYF. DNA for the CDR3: TGTGCCAGCAGTCCCGCCGCTAGCCGATCCTACGAGCAGTACTTC.

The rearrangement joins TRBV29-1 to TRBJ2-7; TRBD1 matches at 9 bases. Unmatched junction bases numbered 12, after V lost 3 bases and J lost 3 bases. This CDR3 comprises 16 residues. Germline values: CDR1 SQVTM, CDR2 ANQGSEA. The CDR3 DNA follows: TGCAGCGTTGAGACGGGGGGACCGGGACAGGGCTACGAGCAGTACTTC. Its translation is CSVETGGPGQGYEQYF.

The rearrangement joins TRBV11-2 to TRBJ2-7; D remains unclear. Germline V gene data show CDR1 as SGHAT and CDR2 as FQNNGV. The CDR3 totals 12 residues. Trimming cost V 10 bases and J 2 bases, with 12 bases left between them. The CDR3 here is CATTAGTYEQYF. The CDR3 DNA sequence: TGTGCCACCACAGCAGGAACCTACGAGCAGTACTTC.

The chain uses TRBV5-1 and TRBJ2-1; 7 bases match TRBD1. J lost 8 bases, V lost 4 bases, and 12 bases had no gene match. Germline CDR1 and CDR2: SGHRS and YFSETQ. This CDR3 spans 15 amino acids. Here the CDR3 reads CASSARGNSGDEQFF. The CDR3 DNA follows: TGCGCCAGCAGCGCCAGGGGGAATAGTGGCGATGAGCAGTTCTTC.

CDR3: CASNQPTGEDQPQHF. For the CDR3, the DNA is TGTGCCAGCAACCAACCGACAGGGGAGGATCAGCCCCAGCATTTT. The chain has TRBV6-6 and TRBJ1-5; TRBD1 aligns across 8 bases. V trimming: 7 bases; J trimming: 5 bases; junction bases outside the gene matches: 10. The germline V gene encodes CDR1 MNHNY and CDR2 SVGAGI (reference sequence). The CDR3 is made up of 15 amino acids.

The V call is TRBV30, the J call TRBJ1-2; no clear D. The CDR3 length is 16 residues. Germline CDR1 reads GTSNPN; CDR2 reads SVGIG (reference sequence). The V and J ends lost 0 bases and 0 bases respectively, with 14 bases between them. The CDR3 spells CAWSVPGQLANYGYTF. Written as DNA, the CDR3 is TGTGCCTGGAGTGTCCCGGGTCAGCTAGCTAACTATGGCTACACCTTC.

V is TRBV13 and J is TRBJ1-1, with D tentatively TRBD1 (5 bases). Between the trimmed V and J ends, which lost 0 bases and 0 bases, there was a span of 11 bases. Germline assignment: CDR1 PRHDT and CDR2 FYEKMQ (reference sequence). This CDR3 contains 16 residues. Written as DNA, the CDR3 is TGTGCCAGCAGCTTAGGCCTTGGCAGGGTGAACACTGAAGCTTTCTTT. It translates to CASSLGLGRVNTEAFF.

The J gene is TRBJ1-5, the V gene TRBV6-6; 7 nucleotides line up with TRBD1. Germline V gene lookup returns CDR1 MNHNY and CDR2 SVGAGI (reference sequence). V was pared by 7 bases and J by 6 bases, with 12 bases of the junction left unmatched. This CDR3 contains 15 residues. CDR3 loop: CASTPGQVGIQPQHF. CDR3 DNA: TGTGCCAGCACTCCCGGACAGGTAGGGATTCAGCCCCAGCATTTT.

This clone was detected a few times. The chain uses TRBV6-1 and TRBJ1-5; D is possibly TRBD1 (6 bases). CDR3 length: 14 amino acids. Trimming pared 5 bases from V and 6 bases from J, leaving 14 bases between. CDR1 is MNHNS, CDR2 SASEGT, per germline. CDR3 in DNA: TGTGCCAGCAGTTTCCAGGGGAAGGGTCAGCCCCAGCATTTT. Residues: CASSFQGKGQPQHF.

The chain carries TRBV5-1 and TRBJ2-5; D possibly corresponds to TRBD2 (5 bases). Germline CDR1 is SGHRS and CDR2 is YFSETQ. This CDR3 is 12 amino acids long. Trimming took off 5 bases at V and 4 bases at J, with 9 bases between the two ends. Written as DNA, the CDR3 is TGCGCCAGCAGAGGAGGTAGAGAGACCCAGTACTTC. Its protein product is CASRGGRETQYF.

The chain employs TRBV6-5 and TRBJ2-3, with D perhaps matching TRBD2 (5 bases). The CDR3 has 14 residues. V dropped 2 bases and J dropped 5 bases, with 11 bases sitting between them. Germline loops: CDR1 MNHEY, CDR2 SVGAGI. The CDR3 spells CASSYGLARDTQYF. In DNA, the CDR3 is TGTGCCAGCAGTTACGGACTTGCCCGAGATACGCAGTATTTT.

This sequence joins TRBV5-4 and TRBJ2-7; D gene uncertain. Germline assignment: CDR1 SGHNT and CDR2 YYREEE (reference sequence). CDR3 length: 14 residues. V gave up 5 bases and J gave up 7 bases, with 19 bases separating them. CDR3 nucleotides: TGTGCCAGCAGTCCCGACTCCAAATGGGGAGAGCAGTACTTC. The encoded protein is CASSPDSKWGEQYF. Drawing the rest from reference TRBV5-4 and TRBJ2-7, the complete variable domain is ETGVTQSPTHLIKTRGQQVTLRCSSQSGHNTVSWYQQALGQGPQFIFQYYREEENGRGNFPPRFSGLQFPNYSSELNVNALELDDSALYLCASSPDSKWGEQYFGPGTRLTVT.

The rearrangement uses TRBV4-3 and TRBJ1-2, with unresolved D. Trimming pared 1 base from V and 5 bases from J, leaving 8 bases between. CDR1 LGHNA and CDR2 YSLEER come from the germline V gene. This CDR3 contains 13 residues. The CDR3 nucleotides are TGCGCCAGCAGCCAAGTTGGCCTTTATGGCTACACCTTC. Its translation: CASSQVGLYGYTF.

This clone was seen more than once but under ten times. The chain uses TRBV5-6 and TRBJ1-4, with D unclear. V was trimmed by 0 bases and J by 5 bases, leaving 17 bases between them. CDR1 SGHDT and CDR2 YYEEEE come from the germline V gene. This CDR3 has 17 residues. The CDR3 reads CASSLGQIVGVNEKLFF. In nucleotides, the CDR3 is TGTGCCAGCAGCTTGGGGCAGATTGTCGGGGTGAATGAAAAACTGTTTTTT.

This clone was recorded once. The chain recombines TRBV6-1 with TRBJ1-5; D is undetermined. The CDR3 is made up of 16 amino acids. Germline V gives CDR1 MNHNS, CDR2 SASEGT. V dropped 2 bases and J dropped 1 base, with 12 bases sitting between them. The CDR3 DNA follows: TGTGCCAGCAGTGAAATTGGGTCGCGAAGCAATCAGCCCCAGCATTTT. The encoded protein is CASSEIGSRSNQPQHF.

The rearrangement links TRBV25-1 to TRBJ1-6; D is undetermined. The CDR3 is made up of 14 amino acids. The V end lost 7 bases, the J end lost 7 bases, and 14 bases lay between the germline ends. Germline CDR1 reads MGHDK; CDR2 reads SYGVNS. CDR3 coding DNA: TGTGCCAGCACTTGGGGTGCCCAAAATTCACCCCTCCACTTT. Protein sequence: CASTWGAQNSPLHF.

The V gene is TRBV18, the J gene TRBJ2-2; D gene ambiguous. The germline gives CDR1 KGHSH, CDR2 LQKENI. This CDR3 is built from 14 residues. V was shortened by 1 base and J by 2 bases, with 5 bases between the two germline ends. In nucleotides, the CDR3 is TGTGCCAGCTCACCACTCGAAAACACCGGGGAGCTGTTTTTT. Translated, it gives CASSPLENTGELFF.

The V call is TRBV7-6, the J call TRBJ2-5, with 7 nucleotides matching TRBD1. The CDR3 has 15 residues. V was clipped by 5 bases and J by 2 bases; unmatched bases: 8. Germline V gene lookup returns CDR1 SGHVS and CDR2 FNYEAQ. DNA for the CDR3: TGTGCCAGCAGCAATAAGCCGGGACAGCAAGAGACCCAGTACTTC. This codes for CASSNKPGQQETQYF.

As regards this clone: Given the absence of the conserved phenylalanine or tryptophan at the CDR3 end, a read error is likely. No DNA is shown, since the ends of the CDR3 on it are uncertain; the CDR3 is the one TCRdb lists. CDR3 loop: CASSNRTI. The V and J genes are TRBV6-5 and TRBJ1-1. The CDR3 is 8 residues long, ends included. Germline CDR1 reads MNHEY; CDR2 reads SVGAGI.

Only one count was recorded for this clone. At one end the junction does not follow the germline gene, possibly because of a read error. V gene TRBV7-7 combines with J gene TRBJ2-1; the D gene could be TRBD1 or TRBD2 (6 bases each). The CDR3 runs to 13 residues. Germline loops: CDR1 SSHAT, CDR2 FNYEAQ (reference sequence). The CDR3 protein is CASSSSGEAEQFF. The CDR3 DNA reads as TGTGCTAGCAGCTCGTCAGGGGAGGCTGAGCAGTTCTTC.

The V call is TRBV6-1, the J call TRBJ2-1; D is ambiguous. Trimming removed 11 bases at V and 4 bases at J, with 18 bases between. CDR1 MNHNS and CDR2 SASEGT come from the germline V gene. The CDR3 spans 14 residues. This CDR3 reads CASHMDVGYNEQFF. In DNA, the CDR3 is TGTGCCTCCCACATGGATGTTGGGTACAATGAGCAGTTCTTC.

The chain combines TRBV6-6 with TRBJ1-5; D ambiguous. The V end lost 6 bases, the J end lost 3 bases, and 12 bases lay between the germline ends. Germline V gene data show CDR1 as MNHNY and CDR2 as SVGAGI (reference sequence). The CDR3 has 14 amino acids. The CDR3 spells CASSRRQDNQPQHF. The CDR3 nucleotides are TGTGCCAGCAGCCGACGCCAGGACAATCAGCCCCAGCATTTT.

In nucleotides, the CDR3 is TGTGCCAGCAGTTACTCGAGGGGACGGGGCGAGCAGTACGTC. Its protein product is CASSYSRGRGEQYV. The rearrangement joins TRBV6-5 to TRBJ2-7; D tentatively fits TRBD1 or TRBD2 (5 bases each). Germline lookup yields CDR1 MNHEY and CDR2 SVGAGI. Trimming stripped 0 bases from V and 6 bases from J, with 12 bases between. The CDR3 runs to 14 residues.

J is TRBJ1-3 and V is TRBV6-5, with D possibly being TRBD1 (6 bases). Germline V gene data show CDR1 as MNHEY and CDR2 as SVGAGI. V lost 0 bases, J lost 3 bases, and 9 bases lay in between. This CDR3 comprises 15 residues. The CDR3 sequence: CASSYSYRDGNTIYF. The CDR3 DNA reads TGTGCCAGCAGTTACTCCTACAGGGATGGAAACACCATATATTTT.

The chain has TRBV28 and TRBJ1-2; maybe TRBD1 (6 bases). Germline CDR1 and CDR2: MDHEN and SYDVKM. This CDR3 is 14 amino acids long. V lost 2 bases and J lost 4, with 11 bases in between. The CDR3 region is CASSLGGGRYGYTF. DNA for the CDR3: TGTGCCAGCAGTTTAGGAGGGGGTCGCTATGGCTACACCTTC.